Following are 4 T cell receptor beta chains from one sample sequenced in a study of blood T cell repertoires in COVID-19. Sequenced by immunoSEQ multiplex PCR; TCRdb stores in-frame clones only, minus some. The data show 200,000 to 300,000 clones, 75% to 95% seen once. Sequenced material: peripheral blood. These receptors all come from a person aged 18-35 years with COVID-19, enrolled during active disease.

CDR3 DNA: TGCGCCAGCAGTGATAAGGGACAGGGAACAGATACGCAGTATTTT. This encodes CASSDKGQGTDTQYF. The chain couples TRBV10-1 to TRBJ2-3, with 9 bases identical to TRBD1. Germline assignment: CDR1 WNHNN and CDR2 SYGVQD (reference sequence). The CDR3 runs to 15 residues. V shed 3 bases and J 3 bases; nucleotides not matched to a gene: 4.

This chain connects TRBV7-9 to TRBJ2-2; 8 nucleotides align to TRBD2. The CDR3 length is 14 residues. CDR1 SEHNR and CDR2 FQNEAQ come from the germline V gene (reference sequence). J gave up 5 bases and V 1 base, and 0 bases lay outside the gene matches. Written as DNA, the CDR3 is TGTGCCAGCAGCTTAGGACTAGCGACCGGGGAGCTGTTTTTT. It specifies CASSLGLATGELFF. Together with reference TRBV7-9 and TRBJ2-2, the CDR3 gives the full variable domain: DTGVSQNPRHKITKRGQNVTFRCDPISEHNRLYWYRQTLGQGPEFLTYFQNEAQLEKSRLLSDRFSAERPKGSFSTLEIQRTEQGDSAMYLCASSLGLATGELFFGEGSRLTVL.

V gene TRBV28 combines with J gene TRBJ1-4, with TRBD1 as a possible D gene (5 bases). The V end lost 4 bases, the J end lost 6 bases, and 15 bases lay between the germline ends. This CDR3 comprises 15 residues. Per the germline V gene, CDR1 is MDHEN and CDR2 is SYDVKM. The CDR3 DNA is TGTGCCAGCAGTTCCCCCGGGGGGACTGATGAAAAACTGTTTTTT. Translated: CASSSPGGTDEKLFF.

The chain is built from TRBV27 and TRBJ2-1, with a weak D call TRBD2 (5 bases). The CDR3 contains 13 residues. CDR1 is MNHEY and CDR2 is SMNVEV in the germline V gene (reference sequence). The ends were cut back, 6 bases at V and 4 bases at J, with 10 bases in the middle. CDR3 in amino acids: CASSQRRYNEQFF. The CDR3 DNA reads as TGTGCCAGCAGCCAGCGGAGGTACAATGAGCAGTTCTTC.